One T cell receptor beta chain is described in this entry. Its antigen is still unknown. The table came from immunoSEQ multiplex PCR; TCRdb's copy has only in-frame clones and leaves some out. The sample has 110,000 to 150,000 clones, 84% seen once. This entry comes from a study of cytomegalovirus exposure and HLA in healthy donors. Study-level points and caveats: The authors listed 150 or so TCR beta chains as cytomegalovirus-associated. According to a later analysis, TCR clusters from the first cohort tended to co-occur in the 120 or so validation repertoires.

CDR3 size: 15 residues. The germline V gene encodes CDR1 SGHAT and CDR2 FQNNGV. Trimming cost V 4 bases and J 6 bases, with 18 bases left between them. The chain recombines TRBV11-2 with TRBJ1-1; no clear D gene. The sequence came from a woman aged 25 to 39 in good health and CMV-seronegative. The sample comprised PBMCs. The CDR3 spells CASSSLKDPRPEAFF. DNA of the CDR3: TGTGCCAGCAGCTCCCTCAAGGATCCCAGGCCTGAAGCTTTCTTT.